This T cell receptor beta chain was observed in a study of cytomegalovirus exposure and HLA in healthy donors. Points from the study as a whole: An analysis done earlier found most TCR beta V segments productive about 87% or about 30% of the time. Researchers reported in a later analysis that a missense DCLRE1C variant was tied to TCR beta V- and J-gene trimming. TCR association rates varied by HLA locus in a later analysis, with DRB1 highest and HLA-C lowest.

Looked up from germline, CDR1 is SGHRS and CDR2 is YFSETQ. CDR3 length: 13 amino acids. V gave up 0 bases and J gave up 5 bases, with 8 bases separating them. About this clone itself: Its antigen is undetermined.

The PCR employed 60 Vbeta primers together with 13 Jbeta primers. Method: immunoSEQ multiplex PCR; TCRdb's copy keeps in-frame clones and lacks some. The repertoire holds about 120,000 clones, with 81% as singletons. The sequence was obtained from a man aged 18 to 30 in good health and CMV-seronegative. The rearrangement uses TRBV5-1 and TRBJ1-1; D is undetermined. Sequencing used PBMCs. The DNA for the CDR3 is TGCGCCAGCAGCTTGGGATCGGAGACTGAAGCTTTCTTT. Encoded protein: CASSLGSETEAFF.